The clone carrying this T cell receptor beta chain was observed many times. Its matching antigen is unknown. This sample was included in a study of T cells in Graves' hyperthyroidism and ophthalmopathy. Points from the study as a whole: A 13 V-J signature model discriminated ophthalmopathy versus stable hyperthyroidism.

Among the patients, aged 18 to 65, hyperthyroidism was newly diagnosed and had lasted under 2 months. Patients having uncontrolled infection, another autoimmune disease, pregnancy or lactation were not included. Amplification yielded TCR beta CDR3 regions, with RNA transcripts as the source. The study used the HTBI primer set for a first-round RT-PCR of the TCR CDR3. Via MiXCR, TCRdb re-called the multiplex PCR reads, giving one row per CDR3 protein. The sample lists roughly 700,000 distinct CDR3 sequences, about 15% occurring once. The clonotype originates from a woman in her late teens or twenties with Graves' hyperthyroidism. Sequences were obtained from blood.

CDR3 nucleotide sequence: TGTGCCAGCTCACCGACTAGCGGGAGCTACAATGAGCAGTTCTTC. As protein: CASSPTSGSYNEQFF. V is TRBV18 and J is TRBJ2-1; 12 bases match TRBD2. This CDR3 is 15 amino acids long. The germline V gene has CDR1 KGHSH and CDR2 LQKENI. The V segment lost 3 bases and the J segment 3 bases; nucleotides outside the gene matches: 0.